These T cell receptor beta chains were read from a single sample in a study of blood T cell repertoires in COVID-19. Produced via immunoSEQ multiplex PCR; TCRdb's table is partial and in-frame only. The table records 50,000 to 60,000 clones, approximately 86% of them present only once. Input material: peripheral blood. The receptors were gathered from a man in his forties or fifties with acute or convalescent COVID-19. CDR3s include the opening cysteine and the closing phenylalanine or tryptophan. Each record gives: D gene, clone size, J gene, V gene, CDR3 protein, CDR3 DNA. A D gene is named only where the DNA matches it firmly. The listing skips clone size in some rows; elsewhere it reads once, few, many or a size class.

>.|.|TRBJ1-1|TRBV2
CASERVMNTEAFF
TGTGCCAGCGAGAGGGTAATGAACACTGAAGCTTTCTTT
>TRBD1|.|TRBJ1-4|TRBV19
CASNPNRGQNEKLFF
TGTGCCAGTAACCCAAACAGGGGACAGAATGAAAAACTGTTTTTT
>TRBD1|.|TRBJ2-3|TRBV10-1
CASSEWGQGAEDTQYF
TGCGCCAGCAGTGAGTGGGGACAGGGGGCGGAAGATACGCAGTATTTT
>.|.|TRBJ2-5|TRBV6-2/TRBV6-3
CASSLGSGTFQETQYF
TGTGCCAGCAGCTTAGGCTCCGGGACATTCCAAGAGACCCAGTACTTC
>.|.|TRBJ2-5|TRBV24-1
CATSDYETQYF
TGTGCCACCAGTGACTACGAGACCCAGTACTTC
>.|few|TRBJ1-1|TRBV6-5
CASSTFMNTEAFF
TGTGCCAGCAGTACATTTATGAACACTGAAGCTTTCTTT
>TRBD2|.|TRBJ2-5|TRBV6-2/TRBV6-3
CASSYTSGSIGTQYF
TGTGCCAGCAGTTATACTAGCGGGAGTATCGGGACCCAGTACTTC
>TRBD1|.|TRBJ1-2|TRBV7-8
CASRGLDRGQFNYGYTF
TGTGCCAGCAGAGGTCTAGACAGGGGGCAATTCAACTATGGCTACACCTTC
>.|.|TRBJ2-3|TRBV7-7
CASSPFAGTDTQYF
TGTGCCAGCAGCCCTTTCGCGGGGACAGATACGCAGTATTTT
>.|few|TRBJ1-5|TRBV28
CASSSRAQPQHF
TGTGCCAGCAGTTCCAGGGCTCAGCCCCAGCATTTT
>.|.|TRBJ1-2|TRBV7-8
CASSPHREGYTF
TGTGCCAGCAGCCCCCACAGGGAAGGCTACACCTTC
>.|.|TRBJ2-2|TRBV18
CASSPHEVPTNTGELFF
TGTGCCAGCTCACCACACGAGGTCCCGACGAACACCGGGGAGCTGTTTTTT
>.|.|TRBJ2-3|TRBV5-1
CASSLANGADTQYF
TGCGCCAGCAGCTTGGCCAACGGGGCAGATACGCAGTATTTT
>TRBD1|.|TRBJ1-1|TRBV19
CASSATNRGLTEAFF
TGTGCCAGTAGCGCTACGAACAGGGGCCTCACTGAAGCTTTCTTT
>TRBD2|.|TRBJ2-7|TRBV6-5
CASSYEGGREQYF
TGTGCCAGCAGTTATGAGGGAGGGCGCGAGCAGTACTTC
>TRBD1|.|TRBJ2-7|TRBV11-2
CASSSGGTGELEQYF
TGTGCCAGCAGCTCGGGGGGGACAGGGGAGTTGGAGCAGTACTTC
>.|.|TRBJ1-1|TRBV6-5
CAIGQPSNTEAFF
TGTGCCATAGGACAGCCGTCGAACACTGAAGCTTTCTTT